This TCR beta chain was found in a study of T cells after yellow fever vaccination. MiXCR was run by TCRdb on the 5' RACE reads, yielding one entry per CDR3 protein. The sample shows more than 25,000 distinct CDR3 sequences, roughly 4.5% of them seen only once. This clonotype was observed many times. The specimen comprised PBMCs, either bulk or a sorted T-cell subset (CD4+, CD8+, memory, or dextramer-sorted; not recorded which), sampled on the day of the yellow fever booster vaccination. This clonotype was sampled from a young man who received the YFV17D yellow fever vaccine.

The CDR3 loop is CASSLEASNSEQFF. The CDR3 nucleotides are TGCGCCAGCAGCTTGGAGGCTAGCAACAGTGAGCAGTTCTTC. This rearrangement joins TRBV5-1 to TRBJ2-1, with D maybe TRBD2 (5 bases). The CDR3 loop spans 14 amino acids. V was cut by 0 bases and J by 9 bases, with 13 bases left in between. Germline assignment: CDR1 SGHRS and CDR2 YFSETQ.